This passage covers 19 T cell receptor beta chains from one sample sequenced in a study of human T cells and chemical hapten exposure. TCRdb itself ran the RACE reads through MiXCR, one entry per CDR3 protein. The data hold fewer than 100,000 distinct CDR3 sequences, with 11% observed a single time. Time point in this sample: patch test 2, 6 weeks after DPC sensitization. Noted treatment: therapeutic diphenylcyclopropenone sensitization with weekly scalp DPC. The sample in question was whole blood, obtained in connection with sensitization to the hapten diphenylcyclopropenone (DPC). Every receptor here comes from a man aged 18 to 30 with alopecia areata. Some clones in this sample may be carry-over from other donors' samples.

This clonotype was seen a few times. J is TRBJ1-6 and V is TRBV6-5; tentatively, D is TRBD1 (6 bases). The CDR3 consists of 17 residues. Germline V gene lookup returns CDR1 MNHEY and CDR2 SVGAGI. The V end was cut by 3 bases, the J end by 0 bases, with 12 bases between. For the CDR3, the DNA is TGTGCCAGCAGTTATAACAGGGACCGCTCCTATAATTCACCCCTCCACTTT. The encoded protein is CASSYNRDRSYNSPLHF.

V is TRBV6-5 and J is TRBJ1-3; possible D gene TRBD1, 5 bases. Germline CDR1 is MNHEY and CDR2 is SVGAGI. V was cut by 8 bases and J by 4 bases, with 18 bases left in between. The CDR3 runs 15 residues. The CDR3 DNA is TGTGCCAGCTCTCCGGGCTCCGGGGCAGGAAACACCATATATTTT. Translating it yields CASSPGSGAGNTIYF.

The chain combines TRBV25-1 with TRBJ1-6; D is undetermined. This CDR3 has 15 residues. Germline lookup yields CDR1 MGHDK and CDR2 SYGVNS. Trimming removed 5 bases at V and 7 bases at J, with 15 bases between. CDR3 protein: CASSKDGPRNSPLHF. In DNA form, the CDR3 reads TGTGCCAGCAGTAAAGACGGTCCTCGCAATTCACCCCTCCACTTT.

The chain recombines TRBV29-1 with TRBJ2-5; D is undetermined. With 0 bases removed from V and 4 bases from J, the gap between germline ends came to 18 bases. From germline, CDR1 is SQVTM and CDR2 ANQGSEA. The CDR3 is made up of 16 amino acids. The CDR3 coding sequence is TGCAGCGTTGAAGAGTCCGGTGCCAGGTCGGGAGAGACCCAGTACTTC. Its translation: CSVEESGARSGETQYF.

The gene calls are TRBV7-9 and TRBJ2-1; 7 positions match TRBD2. CDR1 is SEHNR, CDR2 FQNEAQ, per germline (reference sequence). The CDR3 is 16 amino acids. V lost 5 bases to trimming and J lost 0 bases; unmatched junction nucleotides: 7. CDR3 DNA sequence: TGTGCCAGCAGCGAGACGGGGGGAAGCTCCTACAATGAGCAGTTCTTC. Translating gives CASSETGGSSYNEQFF.

At least ten counts were recorded for this clonotype. The chain carries TRBV4-1 and TRBJ2-1; D is unresolved. From germline, CDR1 is MGHRA and CDR2 YSYEKL. Trimming pared 4 bases from V and 8 bases from J, leaving 15 bases between. CDR3 size: 14 residues. As DNA, the CDR3 is TGCGCCAGCAGCCCCAGAAAGCAGCTGGATGAGCAGTTCTTC. It encodes CASSPRKQLDEQFF.

This clonotype was observed many times. V and J are TRBV6-2 or TRBV6-3 and TRBJ2-7, with D perhaps TRBD1 (5 bases). CDR1 is MNHEY and CDR2 is SVGEGT in the germline V gene. CDR3 length: 11 residues. The V and J ends lost 10 bases and 4 bases respectively, with 11 bases between them. CDR3 loop: CAISSGYEQYV. The CDR3 DNA reads as TGTGCCATTTCGTCAGGGTACGAGCAGTACGTC.

The sample holds a few counts of this clonotype. The gene calls are TRBV27 and TRBJ1-1; possibly TRBD1 for D (5 bases). Between the trimmed V and J ends, which lost 8 bases and 8 bases, there was a span of 21 bases. There are 14 residues in the CDR3. Germline CDR1 is MNHEY and CDR2 is SMNVEV (reference sequence). The DNA of the CDR3 is TGTGCCAGCTCCTCCCCCCGGGGCTCCCTGGAAGCTTTCTTT. Translated: CASSSPRGSLEAFF.

This clonotype showed up just a few times. This chain uses TRBV7-9 with TRBJ2-1, with 11 bases aligning to TRBD1. The CDR3 has 16 residues. Trimming at V came to 6 bases and at J to 8 bases, leaving 12 bases not matched to a gene. Germline-derived CDR1 and CDR2 are SEHNR and FQNEAQ (reference sequence). CDR3 bases: TGTGCCAGCAGACATGGCCTGGACAGGGGGCTCGATGAGCAGTTCTTC. Translation: CASRHGLDRGLDEQFF.

The chain joins TRBV7-2 to TRBJ2-3; 7 positions agree with TRBD2. V lost 5 bases, J lost 1 base, and 9 bases stayed unmatched. This CDR3 contains 16 residues. Germline values: CDR1 SGHTA, CDR2 FQGNSA. The CDR3 region has the DNA TGTGCCAGCAGCCCCCCGGGGGGAAGGGGCACAGATACGCAGTATTTT. This encodes CASSPPGGRGTDTQYF.

This clonotype appeared many times. This rearrangement joins TRBV27 to TRBJ2-7; D might be TRBD1 (6 bases). This CDR3 region has 15 residues. Trimming pared 5 bases from V and 2 bases from J, leaving 16 bases between. The V gene's germline CDR1 is MNHEY and CDR2 SMNVEV (reference sequence). The CDR3 protein is CASSPNRVRAYEQYF. The DNA for the CDR3 is TGTGCCAGCAGTCCCAACAGGGTTCGGGCCTACGAGCAGTACTTC.

This clonotype was detected only a few times. The chain couples TRBV7-8 to TRBJ2-1; 9 bases align to TRBD2. Trimming at V came to 0 bases and at J to 1 base, leaving 7 bases not matched to a gene. This CDR3 spans 18 amino acids. From germline, CDR1 is SGHVS and CDR2 FQNEAQ. CDR3 protein: CASSLARAGGLSYNEQFF. The CDR3 nucleotides are TGTGCCAGCAGCTTAGCTCGGGCGGGGGGGTTGTCCTACAATGAGCAGTTCTTC.

The V and J genes are TRBV19 and TRBJ2-5; a possible D gene is TRBD2 (7 bases). There are 14 residues in the CDR3. Between the trimmed V and J ends, which lost 5 bases and 6 bases, there was a span of 16 bases. CDR1 and CDR2 (germline): LNHDA, SQIVND (reference sequence). The CDR3 region is CASSLPGGRKTQYF. In DNA form, the CDR3 reads TGTGCCAGTAGTCTCCCGGGGGGCCGAAAGACCCAGTACTTC.

This clonotype was recorded a few times. The chain is built from TRBV12-3 or TRBV12-4 and TRBJ2-7, with D perhaps TRBD2 (5 bases). The CDR3 sequence is 14 residues long. Trimming pared 1 base from V and 6 bases from J, leaving 13 bases between. The CDR3 DNA reads TGTGCCAGCAGTTTAGGATCCCAGAGCGGCGAGCAGTACGTC. Translation: CASSLGSQSGEQYV.

This clonotype was found many times. This chain joins TRBV2 and TRBJ1-6; tentative D call: TRBD1 (5 bases). The CDR3 is 13 residues long. CDR1 and CDR2 (germline): SNHLY, FYNNEI. Trimming left V 11 bases short and J 8 bases short, with 16 bases between. CDR3 nucleotides: TGTGCCGGACTCACATTGGGGGATTCACCCCTCCACTTT. It is translated as CAGLTLGDSPLHF.

This clonotype was seen only a few times. The gene calls are TRBV5-1 and TRBJ2-5, with no clear D. CDR3 length equals 15 residues. In germline, CDR1 is SGHRS, CDR2 YFSETQ. V shed 3 bases and J shed 1 base, with 13 bases lying between them. CDR3 protein: CASSSGGIPQETQYF. For the CDR3, the DNA is TGCGCCAGCAGCTCCGGCGGCATACCCCAAGAGACCCAGTACTTC.

There are a few counts of this clonotype. The chain combines TRBV12-3 or TRBV12-4 with TRBJ1-1; TRBD1 might be the D (5 bases). V lost 6 bases to trimming and J lost 4 bases, with 15 bases between them. This CDR3 region has 14 residues. The CDR3 here is CASRFGGVGTEAFF. The CDR3 bases are TGTGCCAGCAGGTTTGGGGGAGTGGGCACTGAAGCTTTCTTT.

This clonotype was seen only a few times. This chain links TRBV6-2 or TRBV6-3 with TRBJ1-5; 7 bases align to TRBD1. There are 14 residues in the CDR3. V lost 5 bases, J lost 6 bases, and 7 bases stayed unmatched. Germline assignment: CDR1 MNHEY and CDR2 SVGEGT. CDR3 in DNA: TGTGCCAGCAGTCAAATGACAGGGTTTCAGCCCCAGCATTTT. It codes for CASSQMTGFQPQHF.

This clonotype has just a few counts. This chain joins TRBV12-3 or TRBV12-4 and TRBJ1-2, with no clear D. This CDR3 contains 13 residues. The V end lost 2 bases, the J end lost 8 bases, and 12 bases lay between the germline ends. The CDR3 reads CASSLNVVYGYTF. For the CDR3, the DNA is TGTGCCAGCAGTTTAAACGTAGTGTACGGCTACACCTTC.